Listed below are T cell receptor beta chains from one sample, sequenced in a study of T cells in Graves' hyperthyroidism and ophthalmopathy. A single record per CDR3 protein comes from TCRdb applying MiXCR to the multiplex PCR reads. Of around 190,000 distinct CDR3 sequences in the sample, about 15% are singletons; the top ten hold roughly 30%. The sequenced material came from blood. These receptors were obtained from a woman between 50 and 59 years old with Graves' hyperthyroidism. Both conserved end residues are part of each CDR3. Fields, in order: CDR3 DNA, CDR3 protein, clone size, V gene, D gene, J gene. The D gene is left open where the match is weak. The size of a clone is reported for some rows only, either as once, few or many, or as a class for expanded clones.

TGTGCCAGCAGTGCGATCGGGACAGTCTACAATGAGCAGTTCTTC | CASSAIGTVYNEQFF | many | TRBV6-2/TRBV6-3 | TRBD1 | TRBJ2-1
TGTGCCAGCTCAATAGGGACAGGGGGACACAATGAGCAGTTCTTC | CASSIGTGGHNEQFF | many | TRBV18 | TRBD1 | TRBJ2-1
TGTGCCAGCAGTTTTGTGGGTGGGTACGAGCAGTACTTC | CASSFVGGYEQYF | NA | TRBV12-3/TRBV12-4 | NA | TRBJ2-7
TGTGCCAGCAGTTTAAGCCGATTGAACACTGAAGCTTTCTTT | CASSLSRLNTEAFF | many | TRBV27 | NA | TRBJ1-1
TGTGCCAGCAGCTTGGGGAAAGGGACCGAGCAGTACTTC | CASSLGKGTEQYF | many | TRBV5-5 | NA | TRBJ2-7
TGCGCCAGCAGCCCCCGGGGGACAGTAGACACAGATACGCAGTATTTT | CASSPRGTVDTDTQYF | many | TRBV5-1 | NA | TRBJ2-3
TGTGCCAGCAGTCGTTCTGCGCATGGCTACACCTTC | CASSRSAHGYTF | many | TRBV2 | NA | TRBJ1-2
TGTGCCAGCAGTGAATATGAAGGGCGAGGCTACACCTTC | CASSEYEGRGYTF | many | TRBV6-1 | NA | TRBJ1-2
TGTGCCAGCAGCCCCGGTTTGGTTCTCTCTGGAAACACCATATATTTT | CASSPGLVLSGNTIYF | many | TRBV3-1 | NA | TRBJ1-3
TGTGCCACCAGCACCGGCGGAAGCTCCTACGAGCAGTACTTC | CATSTGGSSYEQYF | many | TRBV15 | NA | TRBJ2-7
TGTGCCAGCAGCCCCCAGGGGAGTAGCGGGGGGGCTATTGAGCAGTTCTTC | CASSPQGSSGGAIEQFF | many | TRBV7-3 | TRBD2 | TRBJ2-1
TGTGCCAGCGGCCCCGTCCCCGACCTACTGTGGCGGGGGGAATCCTACGAGCAGTACTTC | CASGPVPDLLWRGESYEQYF | NA | TRBV28 | TRBD2 | TRBJ2-7
TGTGCCACCAGTGACCCTGGACAGGGCGATGAGCAGTTCTTC | CATSDPGQGDEQFF | many | TRBV24-1 | TRBD1 | TRBJ2-1
TGTGCCAGCAGCTCCGGCTGGAATTCACCCCTCCACTTT | CASSSGWNSPLHF | many | TRBV7-3 | NA | TRBJ1-6
TGTGCCAGCAGCTCCTCAGGGTGGCAAGAGACCCAGTACTTC | CASSSSGWQETQYF | many | TRBV7-9 | NA | TRBJ2-5
TGTGCCAGCAGTTTCCAAGACAGGGGGTTGGGGGAGCTGTTTTTT | CASSFQDRGLGELFF | many | TRBV27 | TRBD1 | TRBJ2-2
TGTGCCACCAGTGATTTGCAAATCCGGGAGCAGTTCTTC | CATSDLQIREQFF | many | TRBV24-1 | NA | TRBJ2-1
TGTGCCAGCTCACCAGGGGTAGGAAATCAGCCCCAGCATTTT | CASSPGVGNQPQHF | NA | TRBV18 | NA | TRBJ1-5
TGTGCCAGCAGCTTAGGGAGGACAGCCATGAACACTGAAGCTTTCTTT | CASSLGRTAMNTEAFF | many | TRBV7-6 | NA | TRBJ1-1
TGCAGTGCTAGAGACCTGAATAGCGGGGGAACTGCGGATACGCAGTATTTT | CSARDLNSGGTADTQYF | many | TRBV20-1 | TRBD2 | TRBJ2-3
TGTGCCAGCAGCCCCGGACAGGGAAGGAACTATGGCTACACCTTC | CASSPGQGRNYGYTF | NA | TRBV4-2 | TRBD1 | TRBJ1-2
TGTGCCACCAGCAGAGATCGGTCGCAGGGGGCCAACACTGAAGCTTTCTTT | CATSRDRSQGANTEAFF | many | TRBV15 | TRBD1 | TRBJ1-1
TGTGCCAGCACTCTCTCTGGAAACACCATATATTTT | CASTLSGNTIYF | many | TRBV6-1 | NA | TRBJ1-3
TGTGCCAGCAGCTTAGTGCCGGGTCCGGGCGAGCAGTACTTC | CASSLVPGPGEQYF | NA | TRBV7-2 | NA | TRBJ2-7
TGTGCCAGCAGAGAACGGGTCACTGAAGCTTTCTTT | CASRERVTEAFF | many | TRBV6-2/TRBV6-3 | NA | TRBJ1-1
TGTGCCAGCAGCCCCCGGAACGAGCAGTACTTC | CASSPRNEQYF | NA | TRBV7-2 | NA | TRBJ2-7
TGTGCCACCAGCAGAGGACAGGGGGGGATCACTGAAGCTTTCTTT | CATSRGQGGITEAFF | many | TRBV15 | TRBD1 | TRBJ1-1
TGTGCCAGCAGTTTAGTAGGGAGCTTGATCTATGGCTACACCTTC | CASSLVGSLIYGYTF | NA | TRBV28 | NA | TRBJ1-2
TGCGCCAGCAGCCATAGTAGCGGGGGAACCTACGAGCAGTACTTC | CASSHSSGGTYEQYF | many | TRBV4-1 | TRBD2 | TRBJ2-7